This T cell receptor (beta chain) was obtained from a study of cytomegalovirus exposure and HLA in healthy donors. J was trimmed by 8 bases and V by 4 bases; bases with no gene match: 10. This CDR3 is 15 amino acids long. The germline V gene has CDR1 ENHRY and CDR2 SYGVKD. The PCR made use of 60 Vbeta and 13 Jbeta primers. Some clones are missing from TCRdb's copy, which holds only in-frame ones; the method was immunoSEQ multiplex PCR. The sample includes about 160,000 clones, 65% to 85% of them seen just once. The chain employs TRBV10-3 and TRBJ2-2; TRBD1 matches at 7 bases. The sequence was collected from a man in his forties in good health and CMV-seropositive. Sequenced input: PBMCs. The CDR3 region has the DNA TGTGCCATCAGTGGCAGGGGGAAAGAGTCGGGGGAGCTGTTTTTT. As protein: CAISGRGKESGELFF.